The present T cell receptor (beta chain) was sequenced within a study of memory CD4+ T cells and cytomegalovirus serostatus. Study-wide background: Donors were healthy Belgian adults, several CMV seropositive and under 30 seronegative.

The sort gate was single viable CD3+CD4+CD8-CD45RO+ cells for memory CD4+ T cells. Donors' CMV status reflects serum IgG against pp150, pp28, p38, p52. As concerns this clone: Its target is not known.

As originally analysed: Out-of-frame sequences were removed, leaving 2 million to 2.5 million distinct TCRbeta sequences. Some clones are missing from TCRdb's copy, which holds only in-frame ones; the method was immunoSEQ multiplex PCR. V and J calls plus clone size are reproduced from that table; the DNA served to infer D and trimming. The repertoire includes about 75,000 clones, roughly 78% of them detected once, and approximately 2.4% sits in the top ten. After removal of 4 bases from V and 6 bases from J, the junction contained 3 bases not matched to a gene. The CDR3 is 14 amino acids. Germline CDR1 and CDR2: MNHEY and SMNVEV (reference sequence). Findings of the study overall: Median bootstrapped AUC for CMV status was about 0.96 originally, 0.9 to 0.93 US-trained.

The origin of this receptor is an adult in good health and CMV-seropositive. The chain carries TRBV27 and TRBJ2-4, with 10 bases that match TRBD1. The sequenced sample consisted of memory CD4+ T cells from blood. The CDR3 spells CASSSRDRGNIQYF. The CDR3 nucleotides are TGTGCCAGCAGTTCCCGGGACAGGGGAAACATTCAGTACTTC.